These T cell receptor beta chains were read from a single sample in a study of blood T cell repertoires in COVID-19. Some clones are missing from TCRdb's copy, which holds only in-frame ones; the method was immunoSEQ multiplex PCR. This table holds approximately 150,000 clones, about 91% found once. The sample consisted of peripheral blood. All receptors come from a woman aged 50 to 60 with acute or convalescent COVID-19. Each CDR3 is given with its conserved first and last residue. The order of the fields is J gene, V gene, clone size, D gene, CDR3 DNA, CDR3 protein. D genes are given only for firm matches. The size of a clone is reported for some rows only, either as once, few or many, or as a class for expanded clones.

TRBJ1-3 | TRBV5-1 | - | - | TGCGCCAGCAGCTTCAGTGACTTAAACTCTGGAAACACCATATATTTT | CASSFSDLNSGNTIYF
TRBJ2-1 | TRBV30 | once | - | TGTGCCTGGAGGAGGGGGGGAGGCAATGAGCAGTTCTTC | CAWRRGGGNEQFF
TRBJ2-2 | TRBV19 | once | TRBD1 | TGTGCCAGTAGGGAACCGAGAGGACAGGGATCAACCGGGGAGCTGTTTTTT | CASREPRGQGSTGELFF
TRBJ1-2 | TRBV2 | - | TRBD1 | TGTGCCAGCAGTGAAGTCAGGGACAGATTATATGGCTACACCTTC | CASSEVRDRLYGYTF
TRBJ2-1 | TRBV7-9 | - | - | TGTGCCAGCAGACCTGACAGAATTCGACGTTACAATGAGCAGTTCTTC | CASRPDRIRRYNEQFF
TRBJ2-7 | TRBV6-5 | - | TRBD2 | TGTGCCAGCAGTTACTCGGGACTACCCTACGAGCAGTACTTC | CASSYSGLPYEQYF
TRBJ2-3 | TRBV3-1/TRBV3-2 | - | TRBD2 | TGTGCCAGCAGCCCTAGCGGGATCACAGATACGCAGTATTTT | CASSPSGITDTQYF
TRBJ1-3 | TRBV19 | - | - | TGTGCCAGTACTCTATCTGGAAACACCATATATTTT | CASTLSGNTIYF
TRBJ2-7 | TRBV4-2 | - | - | TGTGCCAGCAGCCTAACTCACGAGACTTACGAGCAGTACTTC | CASSLTHETYEQYF
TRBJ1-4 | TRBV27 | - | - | TGTGCCAGCAGTTTCCGCCACAGGGTTTCTAATGAAAAACTGTTTTTT | CASSFRHRVSNEKLFF
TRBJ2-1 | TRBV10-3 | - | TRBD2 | TGTGCCATCAGTGAGACTAGCGGGATGCGAGAGCAGTTCTTC | CAISETSGMREQFF
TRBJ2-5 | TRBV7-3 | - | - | TGTGCCAGCAGCTTAGACAGCCAAGAGACCCAGTACTTC | CASSLDSQETQYF
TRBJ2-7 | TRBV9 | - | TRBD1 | TGTGCCAGCAGCAATGACAGGGGCCCTACCTACGAGCAGTACTTC | CASSNDRGPTYEQYF
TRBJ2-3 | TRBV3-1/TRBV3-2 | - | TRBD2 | TGTGCCAGCAGCCCCACCTTGCGGGGGGGGGCAGATACGCAGTATTTT | CASSPTLRGGADTQYF
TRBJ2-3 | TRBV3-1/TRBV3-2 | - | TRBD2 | TGTGCCAGCAGCCAAAGGTACCTAGCGGGAGTGGAGCCTAGGACAGATACGCAGTATTTT | CASSQRYLAGVEPRTDTQYF
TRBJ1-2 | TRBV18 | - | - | TGTGCCAGCTCACCAGGCGGGGAGAGGGGCTACACCTTC | CASSPGGERGYTF
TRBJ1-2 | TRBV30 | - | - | TGTGCCTGGAGTGAACAGGGCCCCTATGGCTACACCTTC | CAWSEQGPYGYTF
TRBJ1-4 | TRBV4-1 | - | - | TGCGCCAGCAGCCCCAAAGCGGGGGGGGAGATAAATGAAAAACTGTTTTTT | CASSPKAGGEINEKLFF
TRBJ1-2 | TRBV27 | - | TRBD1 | TGTGCCAGCAGCGATTCGGCAACAGGGGGCGTCTATGGCTACACCTTC | CASSDSATGGVYGYTF
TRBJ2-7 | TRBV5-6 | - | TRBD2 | TGTGCCAGCAGCTTGGCTAGCGGAAGCAGCTCCTACGAGCAGTACTTC | CASSLASGSSSYEQYF
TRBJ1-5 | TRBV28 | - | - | TGTGCCAGCAGTTTACTGGGGGGGGATAGCAATCAGCCCCAGCATTTT | CASSLLGGDSNQPQHF
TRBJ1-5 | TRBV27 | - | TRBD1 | TGTGCCAGCAGTACCAGCCCGGGACAGGCTTTCAATCAGCCCCAGCATTTT | CASSTSPGQAFNQPQHF
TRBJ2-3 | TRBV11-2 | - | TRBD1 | TGTGCCAGCAGCCTGGGGACAGGGGGTCTATCAGATACGCAGTATTTT | CASSLGTGGLSDTQYF
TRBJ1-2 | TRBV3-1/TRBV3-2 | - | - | TGTGCCAGCAGCAGGGAGGGGACCGGTGAAGGCTACACCTTC | CASSREGTGEGYTF
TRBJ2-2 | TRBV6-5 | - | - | TGTGCCAGCAGCCCCCGAGCGGCCGGCACCGGGGAGCTGTTTTTT | CASSPRAAGTGELFF
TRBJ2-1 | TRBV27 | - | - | TGTGCCAGCTCCCAAGACAGTGACAATGAGCAGTTCTTC | CASSQDSDNEQFF
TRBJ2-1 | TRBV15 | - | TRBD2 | TGTGCCACCAGCAGGGTACTAGCGGGAGAAAATGAGCAGTTCTTC | CATSRVLAGENEQFF
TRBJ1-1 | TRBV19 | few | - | TGTGCCAGTAGGGGCAGGGGAAACACTGAAGCTTTCTTT | CASRGRGNTEAFF
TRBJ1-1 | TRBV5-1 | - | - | TGCGCCAGCAGCAGCCTCCCGGGGGAGGACACTGAAGCTTTCTTT | CASSSLPGEDTEAFF
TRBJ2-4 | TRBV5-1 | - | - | TGCGCCAGCAGCTTGGCCACAGGCTCGGACATTCAGTACTTC | CASSLATGSDIQYF
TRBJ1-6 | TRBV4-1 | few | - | TGCGCCAGCAGCCAAGAATCCGGGGGGTCGAATTCACCCCTCCACTTT | CASSQESGGSNSPLHF
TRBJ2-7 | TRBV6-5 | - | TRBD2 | TGTGCCAGCTCCCAGCGGGAGGGACCCTACGAGCAGTACTTC | CASSQREGPYEQYF
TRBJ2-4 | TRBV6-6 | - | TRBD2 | TGTGCCAGCAGTCTGTGGACTAGCGGGGTCGTAGCCAAAAACATTCAGTACTTC | CASSLWTSGVVAKNIQYF
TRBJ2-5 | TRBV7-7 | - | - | TGTGCCAGCAGCCCCATTCCGGGGATTCCGGGGGAGACCCAGTACTTC | CASSPIPGIPGETQYF
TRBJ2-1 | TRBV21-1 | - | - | TGTGCCAGCAGCAAAGTGGGGAGCTCCTACAATGAGCAGTTCTTC | CASSKVGSSYNEQFF
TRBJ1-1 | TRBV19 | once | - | TGTGCCAGTAGTATCCGGATCTGGGCTGTTGAAGCTTTCTTT | CASSIRIWAVEAFF
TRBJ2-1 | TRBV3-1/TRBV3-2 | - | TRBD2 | TGTGCCAGCACCAAGACTAGCGGGGGTGGTGAGCAGTTCTTC | CASTKTSGGGEQFF